The clone carrying this TCR beta chain came up a few times. Its antigen is unknown. Every donor was a healthy person donating bone marrow. The record originates from a study of cytomegalovirus exposure and HLA in healthy donors. Study results and caveats: In a later analysis, the majority of CMV-associated beta chains seemingly showed HLA restriction. The classifier, whose performance was assessed in both the original and validation cohorts, reportedly diagnosed cytomegalovirus status with high specificity and sensitivity. In vitro work confirmed that a few CMV-associated chains recognize CMV antigens.

PCR primers comprised 60 Vbeta and 13 Jbeta primers. TCRdb's copy holds only in-frame clones and misses some; the assay was immunoSEQ multiplex PCR. The sample yields about 110,000 clones, around 79% seen once. Germline CDR1 SGHDN, CDR2 FVKESK. With 5 bases removed from V and 3 bases from J, the gap between germline ends came to 11 bases. This CDR3 comprises 14 residues. The chain has TRBV14 and TRBJ2-1; perhaps TRBD2 as D (5 bases). The source material was PBMCs. This TCR derives from a woman between 40 and 55 years old in good health and CMV-seronegative. CDR3 DNA: TGTGCCAGCAGCTTAAGCGGCTACTACAATGAGCAGTTCTTC. Encoded protein: CASSLSGYYNEQFF.